Listed below are T cell receptor beta chains from one sample, sequenced in a study of cytomegalovirus exposure and HLA in healthy donors. Using immunoSEQ multiplex PCR, the repertoire was profiled, and TCRdb retains in-frame clones only, with some absent. This sample carries around 270,000 clones, about 80% of them seen once, and the ten largest clones take 0.3%. Sequenced input: PBMCs. These receptors came from a girl aged 2 to 9 in good health and CMV-seronegative. Both conserved end residues are part of each CDR3. D genes are given only for firm matches. The size of a clone is reported for some rows only, either as once, few or many, or as a class for expanded clones.

.,TRBV28,.,15,TRBJ1-1,CASSLGGVGNTEAFF,TGTGCCAGCAGTCTAGGGGGGGTGGGGAACACTGAAGCTTTCTTT
.,TRBV28,.,17,TRBJ2-2,CASSPGQGFVNTGELFF,TGTGCCAGCAGCCCGGGGCAGGGGTTCGTGAACACCGGGGAGCTGTTTTTT
TRBD1,TRBV11-2,few,14,TRBJ2-7,CASSLTDRAYEQYF,TGTGCCAGCAGCTTAACGGACAGGGCCTACGAGCAGTACTTC
TRBD2,TRBV7-8,.,16,TRBJ2-1,CASSSRLAGVVDEQFF,TGTGCCAGCAGCTCTAGACTAGCGGGAGTTGTAGATGAGCAGTTCTTC
TRBD1,TRBV19,.,16,TRBJ1-5,CASSIFLGTGNQPQHF,TGTGCCAGTAGTATATTCTTGGGGACAGGGAATCAGCCCCAGCATTTT
TRBD2,TRBV13,.,17,TRBJ2-1,CASSPLGGLAGDNEQFF,TGTGCCAGCAGCCCGTTGGGTGGGCTAGCGGGAGACAATGAGCAGTTCTTC
TRBD1,TRBV27,few,13,TRBJ1-6,CASSDRGNSPLHF,TGTGCCAGCAGCGACAGGGGTAATTCACCCCTCCACTTT
.,TRBV27,.,13,TRBJ2-5,CASSLGSRETQYF,TGTGCCAGCAGTTTAGGTAGCAGAGAGACCCAGTACTTC
.,TRBV19,.,14,TRBJ1-3,CASTSGASGNTIYF,TGTGCCAGTACCTCAGGGGCCTCTGGAAACACCATATATTTT
TRBD1,TRBV13,few,15,TRBJ1-6,CASSYQGARNSPLHF,TGTGCCAGCAGCTACCAGGGGGCGAGGAATTCACCCCTCCACTTT
.,TRBV14,.,15,TRBJ2-3,CASSQVSYYTDTQYF,TGTGCCAGCAGCCAGGTATCCTATTACACAGATACGCAGTATTTT
.,TRBV6-6,.,12,TRBJ1-6,CATCLGGSPLHF,TGTGCCACCTGCCTAGGCGGGTCACCCCTCCACTTT
.,TRBV29-1,.,14,TRBJ2-1,CSVDVPSFYNEQFF,TGCAGCGTTGACGTTCCCTCCTTCTACAATGAGCAGTTCTTC
.,TRBV7-2,.,12,TRBJ1-2,CASSLMADKRDF,TGTGCCAGCAGCTTAATGGCGGATAAAAGAGACTTC
TRBD1,TRBV7-9,.,12,TRBJ1-2,CASSRPGGGYTF,TGTGCCAGCAGCCGTCCAGGGGGTGGCTACACCTTC
.,TRBV27,.,14,TRBJ1-5,CASSFTGDNQPQHF,TGTGCCAGCAGTTTTACGGGGGACAATCAGCCCCAGCATTTT
.,TRBV5-1,few,12,TRBJ2-3,CASSSFTDTQYF,TGCGCCAGCAGCTCTTTCACAGATACGCAGTATTTT
.,TRBV2,.,15,TRBJ2-1,CASSMDRLTYNEQFF,TGTGCCAGCAGTATGGACAGATTAACCTACAATGAGCAGTTCTTC